The T cell receptor beta chain described here comes from a study of patients and donors after allogeneic stem cell transplantation. MiXCR, run by TCRdb on the RT-PCR reads, gives a single entry per CDR3 protein. The table records about 200,000 distinct CDR3 sequences, roughly two fifths of them present only once. The TCR comes from a human donor who was either an allogeneic HSCT recipient or a stem cell or donor lymphocyte infusion donor (not recorded which). It is not recorded whose cells these are; they may come from a transplant donor. Specimen: blood, either unsorted or a sorted T cell fraction (not recorded which).

The CDR3 sequence is CASSLLGTSETSSYNEQFF. The CDR3, as DNA: TGTGCCAGCAGCTTACTCGGGACTAGCGAGACTAGCTCCTACAATGAGCAGTTCTTC. The chain carries TRBV7-9 and TRBJ2-1; 10 bases are shared with TRBD2. This CDR3 is 19 amino acids long. The V and J ends lost 2 bases and 0 bases, in that order; junction bases with no gene match: 10. CDR1 is SEHNR, CDR2 FQNEAQ, per germline (reference sequence).